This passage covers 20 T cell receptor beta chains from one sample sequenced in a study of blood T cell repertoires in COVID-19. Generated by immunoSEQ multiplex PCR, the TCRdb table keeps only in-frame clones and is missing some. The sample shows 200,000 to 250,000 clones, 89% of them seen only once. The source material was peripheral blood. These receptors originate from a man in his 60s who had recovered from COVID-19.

In DNA form, the CDR3 reads TGTGCCAGCAGCTTTGGACAGGGGGATGGCTACACCTTC. The encoded protein is CASSFGQGDGYTF. The V call is TRBV9, the J call TRBJ1-2; 10 bases are a match to TRBD1. The CDR3 is made up of 13 amino acids. Germline V CDR1 and CDR2: SGDLS, YYNGEE. Unmatched junction bases numbered 3, after V lost 4 bases and J lost 6 bases.

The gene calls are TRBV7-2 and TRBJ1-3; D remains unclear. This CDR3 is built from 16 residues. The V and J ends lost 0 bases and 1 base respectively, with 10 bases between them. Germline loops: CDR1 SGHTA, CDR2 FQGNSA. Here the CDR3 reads CASSLAVSPSGNTIYF. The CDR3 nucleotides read TGTGCCAGCAGCTTAGCAGTCAGTCCTTCTGGAAACACCATATATTTT.

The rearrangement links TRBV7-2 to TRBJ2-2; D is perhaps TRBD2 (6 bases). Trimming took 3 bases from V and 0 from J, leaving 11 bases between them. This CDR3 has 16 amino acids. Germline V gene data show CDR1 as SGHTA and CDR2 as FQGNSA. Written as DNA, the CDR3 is TGTGCCAGCAGCTTTGGCGGGGCCGCGAACACCGGGGAGCTGTTTTTT. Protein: CASSFGGAANTGELFF.

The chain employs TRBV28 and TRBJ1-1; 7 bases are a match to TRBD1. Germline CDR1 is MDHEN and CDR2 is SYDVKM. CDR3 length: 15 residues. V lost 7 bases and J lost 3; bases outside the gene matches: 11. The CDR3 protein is CASTPGQARYTEAFF. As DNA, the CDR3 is TGTGCCAGCACCCCCGGACAGGCTCGGTACACTGAAGCTTTCTTT.

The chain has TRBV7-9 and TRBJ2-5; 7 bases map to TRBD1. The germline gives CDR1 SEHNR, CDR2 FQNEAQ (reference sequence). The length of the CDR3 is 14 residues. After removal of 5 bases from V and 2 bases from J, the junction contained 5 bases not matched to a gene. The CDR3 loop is CASSHRTGQETQYF. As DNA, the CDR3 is TGTGCCAGCAGCCACCGGACAGGTCAAGAGACCCAGTACTTC. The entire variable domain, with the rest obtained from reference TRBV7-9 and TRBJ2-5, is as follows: DTGVSQNPRHKITKRGQNVTFRCDPISEHNRLYWYRQTLGQGPEFLTYFQNEAQLEKSRLLSDRFSAERPKGSFSTLEIQRTEQGDSAMYLCASSHRTGQETQYFGPGTRLLVL.

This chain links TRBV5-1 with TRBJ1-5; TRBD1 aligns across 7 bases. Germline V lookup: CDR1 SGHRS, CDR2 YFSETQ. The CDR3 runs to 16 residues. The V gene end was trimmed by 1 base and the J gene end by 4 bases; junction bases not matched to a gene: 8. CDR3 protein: CASSLKRTGRNQPQHF. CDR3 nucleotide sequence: TGCGCCAGCAGCTTGAAACGGACAGGTAGAAATCAGCCCCAGCATTTT.

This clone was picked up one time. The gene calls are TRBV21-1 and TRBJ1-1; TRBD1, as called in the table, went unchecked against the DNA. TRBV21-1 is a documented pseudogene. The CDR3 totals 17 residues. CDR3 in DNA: TGTGCCAGCAGCAAAGGTTGGACAGGGGGCATGAACACTGAAGCTTTCTTT. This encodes CASSKGWTGGMNTEAFF.

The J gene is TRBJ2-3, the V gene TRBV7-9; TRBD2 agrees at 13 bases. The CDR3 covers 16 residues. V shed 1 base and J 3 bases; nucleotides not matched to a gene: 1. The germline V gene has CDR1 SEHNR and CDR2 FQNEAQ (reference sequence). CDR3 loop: CASSLETSGRTDTQYF. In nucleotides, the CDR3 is TGTGCCAGCAGCTTAGAGACTAGCGGGAGGACAGATACGCAGTATTTT.

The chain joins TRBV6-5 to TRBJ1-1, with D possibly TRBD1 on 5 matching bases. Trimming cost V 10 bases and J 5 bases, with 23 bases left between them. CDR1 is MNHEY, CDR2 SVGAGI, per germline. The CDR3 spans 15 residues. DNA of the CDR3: TGTGCCACAGCAAGGGAGTTTGGGGGAGGGACTGAAGCTTTCTTT. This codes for CATAREFGGGTEAFF.

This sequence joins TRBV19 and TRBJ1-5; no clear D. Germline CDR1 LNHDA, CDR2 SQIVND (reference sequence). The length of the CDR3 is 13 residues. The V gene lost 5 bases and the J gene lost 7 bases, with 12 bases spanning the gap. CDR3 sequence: CASSRITGQPQHF. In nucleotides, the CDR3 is TGTGCCAGTAGTCGTATTACCGGGCAGCCCCAGCATTTT.

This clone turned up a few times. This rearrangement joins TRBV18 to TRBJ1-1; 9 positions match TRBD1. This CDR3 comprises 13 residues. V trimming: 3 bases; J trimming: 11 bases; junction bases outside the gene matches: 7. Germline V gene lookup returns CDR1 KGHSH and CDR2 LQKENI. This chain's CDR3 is CASSPEGQGLAFF. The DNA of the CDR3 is TGTGCCAGCTCACCTGAGGGACAGGGACTGGCTTTCTTT. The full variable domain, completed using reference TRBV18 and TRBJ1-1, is NAGVMQNPRHLVRRRGQEARLRCSPMKGHSHVYWYRQLPEEGLKFMVYLQKENIIDESGMPKERFSAEFPKEGPSILRIQQVVRGDSAAYFCASSPEGQGLAFFGQGTRLTVV.

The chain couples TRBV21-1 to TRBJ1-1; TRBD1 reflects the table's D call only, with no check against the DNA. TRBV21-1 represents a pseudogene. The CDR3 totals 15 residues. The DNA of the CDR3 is TGTGCCAGCAGCAAAACTGACAGGGAAAGGCCTGAAGCTTTCTTT. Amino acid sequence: CASSKTDRERPEAFF.

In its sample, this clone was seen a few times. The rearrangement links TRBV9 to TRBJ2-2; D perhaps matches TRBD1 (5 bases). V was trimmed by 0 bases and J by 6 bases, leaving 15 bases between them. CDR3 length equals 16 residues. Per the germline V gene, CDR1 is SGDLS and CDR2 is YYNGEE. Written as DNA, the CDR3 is TGTGCCAGCAGCGTAGTTCCAGCAAAAGGGGCCGGGGAGCTGTTTTTT. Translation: CASSVVPAKGAGELFF.

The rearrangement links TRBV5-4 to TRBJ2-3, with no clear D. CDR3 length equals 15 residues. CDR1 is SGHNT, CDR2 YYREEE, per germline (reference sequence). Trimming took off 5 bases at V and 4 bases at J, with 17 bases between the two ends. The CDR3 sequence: CASSLLAVGADTQYF. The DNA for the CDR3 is TGTGCCAGCAGTTTGTTGGCCGTTGGTGCAGATACGCAGTATTTT.

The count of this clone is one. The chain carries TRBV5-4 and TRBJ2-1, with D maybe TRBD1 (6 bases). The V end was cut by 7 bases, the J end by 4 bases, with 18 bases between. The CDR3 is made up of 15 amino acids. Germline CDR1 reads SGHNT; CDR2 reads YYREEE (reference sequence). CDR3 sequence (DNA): TGTGCCAGCGCGAACCGGACAGTTTATTACAATGAGCAGTTCTTC. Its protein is CASANRTVYYNEQFF.

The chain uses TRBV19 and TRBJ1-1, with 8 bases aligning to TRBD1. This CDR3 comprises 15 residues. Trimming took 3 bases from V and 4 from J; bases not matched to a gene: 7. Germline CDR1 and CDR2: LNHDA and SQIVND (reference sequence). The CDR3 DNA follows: TGTGCCAGTAGTATGCCCGCACAGGGGGTCACTGAAGCTTTCTTT. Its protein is CASSMPAQGVTEAFF. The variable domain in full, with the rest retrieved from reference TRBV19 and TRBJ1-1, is DGGITQSPKYLFRKEGQNVTLSCEQNLNHDAMYWYRQDPGQGLRLIYYSQIVNDFQKGDIAEGYSVSREKKESFPLTVTSAQKNPTAFYLCASSMPAQGVTEAFFGQGTRLTVV.

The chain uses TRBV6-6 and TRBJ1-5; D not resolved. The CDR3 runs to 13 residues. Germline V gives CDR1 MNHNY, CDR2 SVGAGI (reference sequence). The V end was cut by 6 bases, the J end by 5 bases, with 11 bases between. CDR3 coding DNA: TGTGCCAGCAGCCGGACGGGATATCAGCCCCAGCATTTT. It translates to CASSRTGYQPQHF.

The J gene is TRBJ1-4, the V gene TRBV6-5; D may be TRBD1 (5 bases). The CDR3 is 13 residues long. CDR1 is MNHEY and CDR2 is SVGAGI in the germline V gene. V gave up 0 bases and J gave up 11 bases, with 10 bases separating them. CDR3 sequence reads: CASSYSGVGKLFF. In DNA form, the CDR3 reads TGTGCCAGCAGTTACTCAGGGGTGGGGAAACTGTTTTTT.

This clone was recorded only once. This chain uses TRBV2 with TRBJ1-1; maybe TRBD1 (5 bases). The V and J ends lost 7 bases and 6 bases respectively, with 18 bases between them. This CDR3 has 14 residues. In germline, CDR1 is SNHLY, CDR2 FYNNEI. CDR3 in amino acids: CASKEGPPRAEAFF. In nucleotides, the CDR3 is TGTGCCAGCAAGGAAGGGCCACCCAGGGCTGAAGCTTTCTTT.

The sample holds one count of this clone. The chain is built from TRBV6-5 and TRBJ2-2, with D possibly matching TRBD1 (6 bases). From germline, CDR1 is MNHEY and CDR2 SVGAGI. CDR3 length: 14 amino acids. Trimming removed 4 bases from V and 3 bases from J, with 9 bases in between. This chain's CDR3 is CASSWTVYTGELFF. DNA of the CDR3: TGTGCCAGCAGTTGGACAGTCTACACCGGGGAGCTGTTTTTT.